This TCR beta chain was identified during a study of OX40 agonist ivuxolimab in advanced cancers. The germline V gene encodes CDR1 MNHNY and CDR2 SVGAGI (reference sequence). V shed 5 bases and J 2 bases; nucleotides not matched to a gene: 3. There are 14 residues in the CDR3. Data came from immunoSEQ multiplex PCR; TCRdb stores just in-frame clones and leaves some out. The sample lists some 65,000 clones, about 90% occurring once. J is TRBJ1-5 and V is TRBV6-6; 7 bases fit TRBD1. The clonotype comes from an adult with an advanced solid tumor such as melanoma, head and neck, liver or kidney cancer. The sequencing used CD4+ or CD8+ T cells sorted from blood, collected in a trial of the OX40 agonist ivuxolimab. DNA for the CDR3: TGTGCCAGCAGTGACGACAGGGGCAATCAGCCCCAGCATTTT. Translation gives CASSDDRGNQPQHF.